Sequencing of this T cell receptor (beta chain) was carried out in a study of cytomegalovirus exposure and HLA in healthy donors. Study-wide results and limits: A later analysis reported that several of the most significant clusters appeared to be linked to common viral pathogens, among them Epstein-Barr virus. Roughly uniform depth of sequencing across donors was assumed in presence/absence analyses. The authors considered a cluster of highly shared sequence variants likely to be a sequencing artifact.

The germline V gene encodes CDR1 MDHEN and CDR2 SYDVKM. Trimming at V came to 4 bases and at J to 2 bases, leaving 9 bases not matched to a gene. The CDR3 is 16 residues long. Turning to this clone: Its antigen is as yet unknown.

PCR amplification relied on 60 Vbeta primers (plus 13 Jbeta primers). Here immunoSEQ multiplex PCR was the method, and the copy in TCRdb shows in-frame clones only, minus some. The table lists about 160,000 clones, around 79% of them singletons. The chain is built from TRBV28 and TRBJ2-3; TRBD1 matches at 7 bases. The sample consisted of PBMCs. The source of this sequence is a man aged 50-60 years in good health and CMV-seropositive. CDR3 region: CASSSQDREYTDTQYF. For the CDR3, the DNA is TGTGCCAGCAGTTCTCAAGACAGGGAGTACACAGATACGCAGTATTTT.